These 7 T cell receptor beta chains share one sample of origin, sequenced in a study of T cell changes during pregnancy in multiple sclerosis. Profiled with immunoSEQ multiplex PCR; TCRdb holds only in-frame clones, not every one. The sample lists about 46,000 clones, approximately 90% occurring once. The sequencing here drew on CD8+ T cells from peripheral blood mononuclear cells, taken in the second trimester of pregnancy. The origin of the receptors is a female donor with multiple sclerosis, enrolled in a pregnancy study.

This clone was counted a single time. The chain employs TRBV2 and TRBJ1-3; TRBD1 is a possible D gene (5 bases). Looked up from germline, CDR1 is SNHLY and CDR2 is FYNNEI. Trimming removed 8 bases from V and 4 bases from J, with 21 bases in between. The CDR3 runs 16 residues. For the CDR3, the DNA is TGTGCCAGCCCGTTAAAGGGAGGGGTAGAAGGAAACACCATATATTTT. Protein product: CASPLKGGVEGNTIYF.

The rearrangement links TRBV27 to TRBJ2-7; tentative D call: TRBD2 (5 bases). Deletions cut 2 bases from V and 4 bases from J, with 15 bases between. Germline loops: CDR1 MNHEY, CDR2 SMNVEV (reference sequence). The CDR3 covers 15 residues. CDR3 coding DNA: TGTGCCAGCAGTTTAGCGGATGGAGGCACTTACGAGCAGTACTTC. Protein product: CASSLADGGTYEQYF.

The genes are TRBV9 and TRBJ1-3; no definite D call. Trimming stripped 0 bases from V and 2 bases from J, with 6 bases between. The CDR3 spans 14 residues. Germline V CDR1 and CDR2: SGDLS, YYNGEE. CDR3 loop: CASSVGGTGNTIYF. The CDR3 bases are TGTGCCAGCAGCGTAGGAGGGACTGGAAACACCATATATTTT.

This chain uses TRBV27 with TRBJ2-7; the D is unclear. V shed 0 bases and J shed 5 bases, with 11 bases lying between them. The CDR3 has 14 residues. Germline V gives CDR1 MNHEY, CDR2 SMNVEV (reference sequence). CDR3 sequence: CASSLSPGIDEQYF. CDR3 sequence (DNA): TGTGCCAGCAGTTTATCCCCAGGTATAGACGAGCAGTACTTC.

The chain joins TRBV2 to TRBJ1-5; 9 bases match TRBD1. V shed 6 bases, J shed 0 bases, and the junction held 6 bases outside the gene matches. The germline V gene encodes CDR1 SNHLY and CDR2 FYNNEI. The CDR3 loop spans 16 amino acids. The CDR3 region is CASSGTGLYSNQPQHF. DNA for the CDR3: TGTGCCAGCAGCGGGACAGGGCTCTATAGCAATCAGCCCCAGCATTTT.

This chain joins TRBV11-3 and TRBJ1-1; D is unresolved. This CDR3 spans 12 amino acids. The germline V gene encodes CDR1 SGHNT and CDR2 YENEEA. V dropped 1 base and J dropped 9 bases, with 9 bases sitting between them. The CDR3 loop reads CASSLAGGKAFF. The DNA for the CDR3 is TGTGCCAGCAGCTTAGCCGGCGGAAAAGCTTTCTTT.

The chain links TRBV10-3 to TRBJ2-7; TRBD1 matches at 7 bases. Per the germline V gene, CDR1 is ENHRY and CDR2 is SYGVKD. This CDR3 has 13 residues. J lost 2 bases, V lost 6 bases, and 4 bases had no gene match. The CDR3 reads CAIRVGTAYEQYF. The CDR3 bases are TGTGCCATCAGAGTCGGGACAGCCTACGAGCAGTACTTC.